A selection of T cell receptor beta chains follows, all from one sample in a study of blood T cell repertoires in COVID-19. The repertoire was sequenced with immunoSEQ multiplex PCR; TCRdb's copy has only in-frame clones and lacks some. The sample gives around 80,000 clones, over 70% of which show up once; approximately 12% is in the top ten. Sequenced input: peripheral blood. All receptors derive from a man at least 80 years old with acute or convalescent COVID-19. CDR3s include the opening cysteine and the closing phenylalanine or tryptophan. D genes are given only for firm matches. Clone sizes are given selectively: once, few, many, or a class where the clone is expanded.

D: NA
J: TRBJ1-2
V: TRBV19
size: NA
DNA: TGTGCCAGTAGTATCTATGTGACAGCTAACTATGGCTACACCTTC
CDR3: CASSIYVTANYGYTF

D: NA
J: TRBJ1-1
V: TRBV6-2/TRBV6-3
size: NA
DNA: TGTGCCAGCAGTAACGCGGGAGGGAACACTGAAGCTTTCTTT
CDR3: CASSNAGGNTEAFF

D: TRBD2
J: TRBJ2-7
V: TRBV11-2
size: NA
DNA: TGTGCCAGCAGCCTTAGCGGGGGGGCCTGGGAGCAGTACTTC
CDR3: CASSLSGGAWEQYF

D: TRBD1
J: TRBJ2-2
V: TRBV29-1
size: NA
DNA: TGCAGCGTTGGCAGGGGGCGTACCGGGGAGCTGTTTTTT
CDR3: CSVGRGRTGELFF

D: NA
J: TRBJ1-1
V: TRBV7-9
size: NA
DNA: TGTGCCAGCAGCCCCAGGAACACTGAAGCTTTCTTT
CDR3: CASSPRNTEAFF

D: NA
J: TRBJ2-5
V: TRBV9
size: NA
DNA: TGTGCCAGCAGTACGGACAGTACAAGAGAGACCCAGTACTTC
CDR3: CASSTDSTRETQYF

D: NA
J: TRBJ2-7
V: TRBV18
size: few
DNA: TGTGCCAGCTCACTCGACAGGCTGGTCCACGAGCAGTACTTC
CDR3: CASSLDRLVHEQYF

D: NA
J: TRBJ1-1
V: TRBV18
size: NA
DNA: TGTGCCAGCTCACCCGAACAGGCGAACACTGAAGCTTTCTTT
CDR3: CASSPEQANTEAFF

D: TRBD2
J: TRBJ2-5
V: TRBV28
size: NA
DNA: TGTGCCAGCAGTCCCGGACTAGCGGGGCGTCAAGAGACCCAGTACTTC
CDR3: CASSPGLAGRQETQYF

D: TRBD2
J: TRBJ2-1
V: TRBV5-5
size: NA
DNA: TGTGCCAGCAGCTTGGCCCGGGGGGGCTACAATGAGCAGTTCTTC
CDR3: CASSLARGGYNEQFF